These 32 T cell receptor beta chains were sequenced from one sample in a study of identical twins. TCRdb re-called the 5' RACE reads with MiXCR, one entry per CDR3 protein. The sample carries around 690,000 distinct CDR3 sequences, less than 25% recorded once. These data were also filed under a second study, of T cells expressing NK-cell markers.

Sequenced: PBMCs. The source of these receptors is a young woman in good health.

This clonotype was seen a few times. The rearrangement joins TRBV10-1 to TRBJ2-5, with D hard to call. The ends were cut back, 5 bases at V and 1 base at J, with 11 bases in the middle. Germline V gene data show CDR1 as WNHNN and CDR2 as SYGVQD (reference sequence). The CDR3 is 14 amino acids. The CDR3 spells CASSPGPLQETQYF. The CDR3 DNA reads as TGCGCCAGCAGTCCCGGACCGCTCCAAGAGACCCAGTACTTC.

At least ten counts were recorded for this clonotype. The junction departs from the called germline gene at one end, perhaps through a read error. The genes are TRBV20-1 and TRBJ2-3, with D maybe TRBD1 (6 bases). The CDR3 is 13 amino acids. Germline V gene data show CDR1 as DFQATT and CDR2 as SNEGSKA (reference sequence). In DNA, the CDR3 is TGCAGTGCCAGAGGGGGTTCCCCAGATACGCAGTATTTT. Translating it yields CSARGGSPDTQYF.

CDR3 residues: CSVSGTVGLEQYF. As DNA, the CDR3 is TGCAGCGTCTCGGGAACAGTTGGTCTCGAGCAGTACTTC. This sequence joins TRBV29-1 and TRBJ2-7; a weak D match, TRBD2 (5 bases). Germline V gives CDR1 SQVTM, CDR2 ANQGSEA. The germline V and J ends were trimmed by 6 bases and 6 bases, with 18 bases remaining between them. There are 13 residues in the CDR3.

This clonotype showed up many times. The rearrangement links TRBV5-1 to TRBJ2-1, with D possibly being TRBD1 (5 bases). Germline V gene data show CDR1 as SGHRS and CDR2 as YFSETQ. CDR3 length: 13 amino acids. V lost 7 bases and J lost 2, with 10 bases in between. In nucleotides, the CDR3 is TGCGCCAGCGGAGACAGTGCCTACAATGAGCAGTTCTTC. It yields the protein CASGDSAYNEQFF.

A few counts support this clonotype. This chain connects TRBV6-5 to TRBJ1-2, with unresolved D. The germline CDR1 and CDR2 sequences are MNHEY and SVGAGI. There are 12 residues in the CDR3. Trimming cost V 8 bases and J 0 bases, with 7 bases left between them. The CDR3 bases are TGTGCCAGCGCCGGGCCTAACTATGGCTACACCTTC. Its protein product is CASAGPNYGYTF.

This clonotype appeared a few times. This chain connects TRBV6-5 to TRBJ1-3; maybe TRBD1 (5 bases). The CDR3 is 14 amino acids. V gave up 2 bases and J gave up 3 bases, with 8 bases separating them. CDR1 is MNHEY, CDR2 SVGAGI, per germline. The CDR3 nucleotides read TGTGCCAGCAGTTACAGGGGTTTTGGAAACACCATATATTTT. Translation gives CASSYRGFGNTIYF.

This clonotype was detected a few times. CDR3 protein: CSATRQGVTDEQFF. The CDR3 DNA reads as TGCAGTGCTACCCGACAGGGAGTAACGGATGAGCAGTTCTTC. V is TRBV20-1 and J is TRBJ2-1; 7 bases agree with TRBD1. Germline CDR1 is DFQATT and CDR2 is SNEGSKA (reference sequence). This CDR3 is built from 14 residues. J was trimmed by 8 bases and V by 4 bases; bases with no gene match: 11.

This clonotype was observed many times. V gene TRBV10-3 combines with J gene TRBJ1-3; D call uncertain. Trimming removed 3 bases at V and 4 bases at J, with 7 bases between. The germline V gene has CDR1 ENHRY and CDR2 SYGVKD. This CDR3 has 13 amino acids. The CDR3 loop reads CAISESWGNTIYF. In nucleotides, the CDR3 is TGTGCCATCAGTGAAAGTTGGGGAAACACCATATATTTT.

The V call is TRBV5-1, the J call TRBJ2-1; D might be TRBD1 (6 bases). The CDR3 consists of 14 residues. V lost 4 bases and J lost 5, with 13 bases in between. Germline V lookup: CDR1 SGHRS, CDR2 YFSETQ. CDR3 bases: TGCGCCAGCAGCCTACTAGGACAGAACAATGAGCAGTTCTTC. Its translation is CASSLLGQNNEQFF.

The rearrangement joins TRBV5-1 to TRBJ2-5; D is possibly TRBD2 (5 bases). Germline V gives CDR1 SGHRS, CDR2 YFSETQ. The CDR3 has 14 residues. V was pared by 7 bases and J by 5 bases, with 18 bases between. The CDR3 DNA is TGCGCCAGCCAACGGGTCGGGGTTGGGGAGACCCAGTACTTC. Translation gives CASQRVGVGETQYF.

This clonotype came up a few times. This chain joins TRBV12-3 or TRBV12-4 and TRBJ2-4; tentative D call: TRBD2 (7 bases). V lost 6 bases and J lost 9, with 18 bases in between. The CDR3 covers 14 residues. The CDR3 protein is CASSPRQGGGIQYF. In DNA, the CDR3 is TGTGCCAGCAGCCCACGGCAGGGAGGGGGCATTCAGTACTTC.

This clonotype has a handful of counts. The CDR3 DNA reads TGCGCCAGCAGCTGGACCGGCAATGGGAACACTGAAGCTTTCTTT. Translated: CASSWTGNGNTEAFF. The chain links TRBV5-1 to TRBJ1-1; no clear D. CDR3 length: 15 residues. Germline CDR1 reads SGHRS; CDR2 reads YFSETQ. The V and J ends lost 3 bases and 1 base respectively, with 13 bases between them. The full variable domain, with the rest looked up from reference TRBV5-1 and TRBJ1-1, is KAGVTQTPRYLIKTRGQQVTLSCSPISGHRSVSWYQQTPGQGLQFLFEYFSETQRNKGNFPGRFSGRQFSNSRSEMNVSTLELGDSALYLCASSWTGNGNTEAFFGQGTRLTVV.

For this clonotype: The germline gene is not matched at one end of the junction; a read error may be the cause. The chain links TRBV12-3 or TRBV12-4 to TRBJ2-5, with TRBD1 matching 7 bases. The CDR3 runs to 16 residues. DNA for the CDR3: TGTGCTAGCAGCTCCGATGACAGGGCCTTCCGAGGGACCCAGTACTTC. It translates to CASSSDDRAFRGTQYF.

This sequence joins TRBV20-1 and TRBJ2-5; 14 nucleotides match TRBD2. The CDR3 extends over 14 amino acids. V was clipped by 4 bases and J by 7 bases; unmatched bases: 5. CDR1 is DFQATT and CDR2 is SNEGSKA in the germline V gene (reference sequence). The CDR3 loop reads CSAMGLAGEGTQYF. CDR3 nucleotides: TGCAGTGCTATGGGACTAGCGGGAGAGGGGACCCAGTACTTC.

The chain couples TRBV7-9 to TRBJ1-1; D unresolved. Trimming removed 5 bases from V and 3 bases from J, with 10 bases in between. CDR1 and CDR2 from the germline V gene are SEHNR and FQNEAQ (reference sequence). The CDR3 consists of 13 residues. The CDR3 bases are TGTGCCAGCAGCGCCCAGTGGGACACTGAAGCTTTCTTT. Translated, it gives CASSAQWDTEAFF.

V and J are TRBV4-3 and TRBJ2-3, with TRBD2 matching over 9 bases. V lost 0 bases, J lost 5 bases, and 9 bases stayed unmatched. CDR1 is LGHNA and CDR2 is YSLEER in the germline V gene. CDR3 length: 17 residues. The CDR3 DNA follows: TGCGCCAGCAGCCAAGATCGTAGTAGCGGGAGTGAAGATACGCAGTATTTT. Its translation: CASSQDRSSGSEDTQYF.

The sample holds many counts of this clonotype. The rearrangement joins TRBV7-2 to TRBJ2-3, with TRBD2 as a possible D gene (5 bases). The CDR3 sequence is 13 residues long. Germline V gene sequence: CDR1 SGHTA, CDR2 FQGNSA. Trimming shortened V by 2 bases and J by 5 bases, and 8 bases separated the two germline ends. CDR3 loop: CASSLYGGDTQYF. The CDR3 nucleotides read TGTGCCAGCAGCTTATACGGAGGAGATACGCAGTATTTT.

The chain uses TRBV19 and TRBJ2-2, with a weak D call TRBD2 (5 bases). Germline V gives CDR1 LNHDA, CDR2 SQIVND (reference sequence). This CDR3 is 12 amino acids long. Trimming removed 3 bases from V and 9 bases from J, with 8 bases in between. The CDR3 DNA is TGTGCCAGTAGTATGCGGGCGAGGGAGCTGTTTTTT. It yields the protein CASSMRARELFF.

The gene calls are TRBV2 and TRBJ2-1; 7 nucleotides agree with TRBD2. The V gene end was trimmed by 3 bases and the J gene end by 5 bases; junction bases not matched to a gene: 7. Germline values: CDR1 SNHLY, CDR2 FYNNEI. The length of the CDR3 is 15 residues. The CDR3 here is CASSDEGGPHNEQFF. The CDR3 bases are TGTGCCAGCAGTGATGAGGGAGGGCCCCACAATGAGCAGTTCTTC.

This clonotype was seen ten or more times. The rearrangement joins TRBV4-3 to TRBJ2-7, with 7 positions matching TRBD1. The V and J ends lost 0 bases and 2 bases, in that order; junction bases with no gene match: 7. The CDR3 totals 16 residues. Germline V gene data show CDR1 as LGHNA and CDR2 as YSLEER. In nucleotides, the CDR3 is TGCGCCAGCAGCCAAGAGGGTGGACAGGTCCCCTACGAGCAGTACTTC. This gives the protein CASSQEGGQVPYEQYF.

The chain links TRBV6-5 to TRBJ2-5; the D is unclear. With 5 bases removed from V and 2 bases from J, the gap between germline ends came to 15 bases. The CDR3 runs 15 residues. CDR1 and CDR2 (germline): MNHEY, SVGAGI. CDR3 region: CASSHKRDTQETQYF. The CDR3, as DNA: TGTGCCAGCAGTCACAAACGAGACACACAAGAGACCCAGTACTTC.

The table lists this clonotype with a few counts. The V and J genes are TRBV10-3 and TRBJ1-1, with D hard to call. The CDR3 length is 12 residues. Germline values: CDR1 ENHRY, CDR2 SYGVKD. Trimming took 8 bases from V and 0 from J, leaving 7 bases between them. CDR3 loop: CAISGVNTEAFF. The CDR3 DNA reads as TGTGCCATCTCCGGGGTGAACACTGAAGCTTTCTTT.

V is TRBV7-2 and J is TRBJ2-4; D gene uncertain. Germline-derived CDR1 and CDR2 are SGHTA and FQGNSA. The CDR3 spans 14 residues. V lost 0 bases, J lost 5 bases, and 8 bases lay in between. CDR3 in amino acids: CASSLASTENIQYF. DNA of the CDR3: TGTGCCAGCAGCTTAGCGAGCACCGAAAACATTCAGTACTTC.

The chain links TRBV10-3 to TRBJ2-7; D is perhaps TRBD2 (6 bases). The germline V gene encodes CDR1 ENHRY and CDR2 SYGVKD. This CDR3 region has 14 residues. V lost 5 bases and J 0 bases, leaving 11 bases between the germline ends. The CDR3 here is CAISQGGSSYEQYF. CDR3 nucleotide sequence: TGTGCCATCAGTCAGGGAGGAAGCTCCTACGAGCAGTACTTC.

This rearrangement joins TRBV7-9 to TRBJ2-5; 7 nucleotides match TRBD1. The CDR3 is 14 amino acids. J gave up 5 bases and V 5 bases, and 8 bases lay outside the gene matches. Looked up from germline, CDR1 is SEHNR and CDR2 is FQNEAQ (reference sequence). In DNA form, the CDR3 reads TGTGCCAGCAGCGCTCTAGGGGGCGGGGAGACCCAGTACTTC. Translation gives CASSALGGGETQYF.

The chain links TRBV15 to TRBJ1-6; no firm D call. The germline CDR1 and CDR2 sequences are LNHNV and YYDKDF (reference sequence). This CDR3 has 16 residues. Trimming removed 0 bases from V and 5 bases from J, with 11 bases in between. CDR3 region: CATSRDRTSNNSPLHF. In nucleotides, the CDR3 is TGTGCCACCAGCAGAGATCGTACGAGCAATAATTCACCCCTCCACTTT.

The chain joins TRBV12-3 or TRBV12-4 to TRBJ2-2, with unresolved D. V lost 6 bases and J lost 0, with 5 bases in between. The CDR3 runs 13 residues. The CDR3 nucleotides read TGTGCCAGCAGGGTACCGAACACCGGGGAGCTGTTTTTT. Its translation is CASRVPNTGELFF.

This clonotype was observed at least ten times. The chain has TRBV3-1 and TRBJ1-6; D not resolved. The CDR3 is 16 amino acids. The germline gives CDR1 LGHDT, CDR2 YNNKEL (reference sequence). Trimming stripped 0 bases from V and 6 bases from J, with 12 bases between. In DNA form, the CDR3 reads TGTGCCAGCAGCCAAGATAAGGGAATCCTTAATTCACCCCTCCACTTT. The encoded protein is CASSQDKGILNSPLHF.

The table lists this clonotype with a few counts. The J gene is TRBJ2-1, the V gene TRBV12-3 or TRBV12-4; 7 positions match TRBD1. The CDR3 has 13 amino acids. V gave up 4 bases and J gave up 9 bases; unmatched junction bases: 6. The CDR3 protein is CASSSGTVPEQFF. As DNA, the CDR3 is TGTGCCAGCAGTTCAGGGACAGTACCTGAGCAGTTCTTC.

The chain uses TRBV4-3 and TRBJ2-3; D perhaps matches TRBD2 (7 bases). Between the trimmed V and J ends, which lost 0 bases and 4 bases, there was a span of 11 bases. The CDR3 contains 15 residues. Germline CDR1 is LGHNA and CDR2 is YSLEER. The CDR3 spells CASSQETGGADTQYF. The CDR3 nucleotides read TGCGCCAGCAGCCAAGAAACGGGGGGCGCAGATACGCAGTATTTT.

This chain links TRBV7-9 with TRBJ1-4; D might be TRBD1 (5 bases). The V and J ends lost 1 base and 10 bases respectively, with 19 bases between them. Germline assignment: CDR1 SEHNR and CDR2 FQNEAQ (reference sequence). CDR3 length equals 16 residues. CDR3 DNA sequence: TGTGCCAGCAGCTTAGAGGTGGCAGGGCCCAAAGTAAAACTGTTTTTT. Residues: CASSLEVAGPKVKLFF. The whole variable domain, remainder taken from reference TRBV7-9 and TRBJ1-4, is DTGVSQNPRHKITKRGQNVTFRCDPISEHNRLYWYRQTLGQGPEFLTYFQNEAQLEKSRLLSDRFSAERPKGSFSTLEIQRTEQGDSAMYLCASSLEVAGPKVKLFFGSGTQLSVL.

This chain uses TRBV6-5 with TRBJ2-1, with D uncertain. The V end was cut by 2 bases, the J end by 1 base, with 9 bases between. There are 15 residues in the CDR3. CDR1 and CDR2 (germline): MNHEY, SVGAGI. The CDR3, as DNA: TGTGCCAGCAGTTACGCTAGACGGTCCTACAATGAGCAGTTCTTC. Protein product: CASSYARRSYNEQFF.